The next 31 T cell receptor beta chains were all read from a single sample in a study of HIV-infected patients and healthy controls. Alpha and beta constant-region primers primed reverse transcription of 400 to 500 ng RNA. Each of the alpha and beta chains got its own library through chain-specific third strand synthesis with indices. MiXCR, run by TCRdb on the 5' RACE reads, gives a single entry per CDR3 protein. The sample includes around 18,000 distinct CDR3 sequences, roughly 9.1% seen only once; the top ten take 3.1%. Whole blood was used without fractionation, so all unsorted peripheral T cells were included. The specimen was blood. Receptors were obtained from an adult in good health.

At least ten counts were recorded for this clonotype. The V call is TRBV27, the J call TRBJ1-1, with a possible D match to TRBD1 (5 bases). Germline CDR1 and CDR2: MNHEY and SMNVEV (reference sequence). This CDR3 is 13 amino acids long. V lost 5 bases and J 6 bases, leaving 13 bases between the germline ends. The CDR3 loop reads CASSPQGGAEAFF. Written as DNA, the CDR3 is TGTGCCAGCAGTCCGCAGGGCGGCGCTGAAGCTTTCTTT.

This clonotype was detected ten times or more. The V and J genes are TRBV19 and TRBJ2-1; 7 nucleotides align to TRBD2. The V gene's germline CDR1 is LNHDA and CDR2 SQIVND (reference sequence). Unmatched junction bases numbered 11, after V lost 9 bases and J lost 0 bases. The CDR3 has 16 amino acids. The DNA of the CDR3 is TGTGCCAGCCTAGGCTTTGGCGGGAGCTCCTACAATGAGCAGTTCTTC. This sequence encodes CASLGFGGSSYNEQFF.

In its sample, this clonotype was seen many times. The rearrangement links TRBV6-6 to TRBJ2-1, with 12 bases matching TRBD2. Looked up from germline, CDR1 is MNHNY and CDR2 is SVGAGI (reference sequence). Germline trimming cut 2 bases from V and 0 bases from J; bases unmatched to any gene: 8. This CDR3 has 19 residues. CDR3 residues: CASSYRGLAGANSYNEQFF. CDR3 nucleotides: TGTGCCAGCAGTTACCGGGGACTAGCGGGCGCCAACTCCTACAATGAGCAGTTCTTC.

This clonotype occurred a few times. V is TRBV7-3 and J is TRBJ2-1; TRBD1 might be the D (6 bases). Germline-derived CDR1 and CDR2 are SGHTA and FQGTGA. This CDR3 is 15 amino acids long. V was trimmed by 3 bases and J by 8 bases, leaving 17 bases between them. The CDR3 DNA reads as TGTGCCAGCAGCTTCGCCGGGACACCCGTCGATGAGCAGTTCTTC. Translated: CASSFAGTPVDEQFF.

This chain joins TRBV6-6 and TRBJ2-7, with 14 nucleotides matching TRBD2. The CDR3 contains 17 residues. CDR1 is MNHNY and CDR2 is SVGAGI in the germline V gene (reference sequence). Unmatched junction bases numbered 5, after V lost 0 bases and J lost 4 bases. In DNA, the CDR3 is TGTGCCAGCAGTTACTCTGGGACTAGCGGGAGTCTTTACGAGCAGTACTTC. Encoded protein: CASSYSGTSGSLYEQYF.

This clonotype is deemed medium-sized. The V and J genes are TRBV7-9 and TRBJ2-3; D is unresolved. CDR3 length: 15 amino acids. Trimming pared 6 bases from V and 2 bases from J, leaving 15 bases between. The germline V gene has CDR1 SEHNR and CDR2 FQNEAQ (reference sequence). The CDR3 coding sequence is TGTGCCAGCAGTCGGCAGAGCCGTTTCACAGATACGCAGTATTTT. Its protein is CASSRQSRFTDTQYF.

This clonotype was counted many times. The chain carries TRBV7-3 and TRBJ2-3; D perhaps matches TRBD1 (6 bases). CDR1 and CDR2 (germline): SGHTA, FQGTGA. This CDR3 has 14 amino acids. The V and J ends lost 3 bases and 6 bases respectively, with 13 bases between them. The CDR3 bases are TGTGCCAGCAGCTTCAGGGGTTTAGGGGATACGCAGTATTTT. Its protein product is CASSFRGLGDTQYF.

The rearrangement links TRBV7-8 to TRBJ2-5, with 7 positions matching TRBD1. The CDR3 runs to 14 residues. The V gene's germline CDR1 is SGHVS and CDR2 FQNEAQ. V was pared by 3 bases and J by 1 base, with 2 bases of the junction left unmatched. The CDR3 protein is CASSFNRGQETQYF. CDR3 nucleotides: TGTGCCAGCAGCTTTAACAGGGGCCAAGAGACCCAGTACTTC. Full variable domain (rest looked up from reference TRBV7-8 and TRBJ2-5): GAGVSQSPRYKVAKRGQDVALRCDPISGHVSLFWYQQALGQGPEFLTYFQNEAQLDKSGLPSDRFFAERPEGSVSTLKIQRTQQEDSAVYLCASSFNRGQETQYFGPGTRLLVL.

This clonotype was counted at least ten times. This chain connects TRBV5-4 to TRBJ1-2; D gene ambiguous. V lost 0 bases, J lost 4 bases, and 13 bases lay in between. The CDR3 contains 15 residues. The germline gives CDR1 SGHNT, CDR2 YYREEE (reference sequence). DNA for the CDR3: TGTGCCAGCAGCTTGGAACAGCCAAAGCTCTATGGCTACACCTTC. Translating gives CASSLEQPKLYGYTF.

By share of the sample, this clonotype is medium-sized. The rearrangement joins TRBV20-1 to TRBJ2-7, with D unresolved. The germline V and J ends were trimmed by 3 bases and 6 bases, with 12 bases remaining between them. The CDR3 totals 12 residues. Germline V CDR1 and CDR2: DFQATT, SNEGSKA (reference sequence). The CDR3 loop reads CSASQAGSEQYF. CDR3 nucleotides: TGCAGTGCTAGTCAGGCAGGTTCCGAGCAGTACTTC.

Many counts were recorded for this clonotype. The J gene is TRBJ2-1, the V gene TRBV6-5; a weak D match, TRBD2 (6 bases). The CDR3 consists of 15 residues. Trimming stripped 6 bases from V and 2 bases from J, with 14 bases between. Germline CDR1 and CDR2: MNHEY and SVGAGI. This chain's CDR3 is CASSPRDWPYNEQFF. The DNA for the CDR3 is TGTGCCAGCAGCCCCCGGGACTGGCCCTACAATGAGCAGTTCTTC.

This clonotype was seen repeatedly, ten times or more. The chain uses TRBV9 and TRBJ2-3; D gene ambiguous. Germline CDR1 reads SGDLS; CDR2 reads YYNGEE. V was pared by 0 bases and J by 7 bases, with 3 bases between. The CDR3 has 11 residues. The CDR3 here is CASSVGYTQYF. CDR3 in DNA: TGTGCCAGCAGCGTAGGGTATACGCAGTATTTT.

This clonotype is labeled medium-sized (0.01 to 0.1%). The rearrangement links TRBV6-2 or TRBV6-3 to TRBJ2-7, with 9 bases matching TRBD2. J lost 2 bases, V lost 9 bases, and 5 bases had no gene match. CDR1 and CDR2 from the germline V gene are MNHEY and SVGEGT. This CDR3 contains 13 residues. The CDR3, as DNA: TGTGCCAGGTTAGCGGGAGACGCCTACGAGCAGTACTTC. It translates to CARLAGDAYEQYF.

This clonotype was detected a few times. This rearrangement joins TRBV20-1 to TRBJ2-7, with a weak D call TRBD1 (5 bases). CDR1 DFQATT and CDR2 SNEGSKA come from the germline V gene (reference sequence). The CDR3 contains 13 residues. The V end lost 2 bases, the J end lost 4 bases, and 12 bases lay between the germline ends. The CDR3 spells CSARPQGQYEQYF. The CDR3 region has the DNA TGCAGTGCTAGACCTCAGGGTCAGTACGAGCAGTACTTC.

This clonotype has a count of ten or more. This chain connects TRBV20-1 to TRBJ2-4; TRBD1 agrees at 7 bases. CDR3 length: 13 residues. Germline assignment: CDR1 DFQATT and CDR2 SNEGSKA (reference sequence). J was trimmed by 8 bases and V by 5 bases; bases with no gene match: 9. CDR3 nucleotides: TGCAGTGCTGATAAACAGGGGACGGACATTCAGTACTTC. Amino acid sequence: CSADKQGTDIQYF.

This clonotype was counted at least ten times. V is TRBV6-2 or TRBV6-3 and J is TRBJ1-5; D is ambiguous. The germline V gene encodes CDR1 MNHEY and CDR2 SVGEGT. Between the trimmed V and J ends, which lost 6 bases and 3 bases, there was a span of 12 bases. The CDR3 runs to 14 residues. The CDR3, as DNA: TGTGCCAGCAGCGGCGACTCAGACAATCAGCCCCAGCATTTT. As protein: CASSGDSDNQPQHF.

This clonotype was recorded many times. The V gene is TRBV7-2, the J gene TRBJ2-7; perhaps TRBD2 as D (5 bases). CDR1 is SGHTA and CDR2 is FQGNSA in the germline V gene. The length of the CDR3 is 14 residues. Trimming stripped 0 bases from V and 9 bases from J, with 15 bases between. CDR3 amino acids: CASSLASRDAGQYF. The CDR3 DNA sequence: TGTGCCAGCAGCTTAGCGAGTCGGGATGCTGGGCAGTACTTC.

This clonotype was detected ten times or more. J is TRBJ2-3 and V is TRBV7-6; the D is unclear. There are 19 residues in the CDR3. Deletions cut 4 bases from V and 2 bases from J, with 25 bases between. Germline CDR1 reads SGHVS; CDR2 reads FNYEAQ. The CDR3 loop reads CASSSRLRRWAEYTDTQYF. The CDR3 region has the DNA TGTGCCAGCAGCTCCCGACTTAGGAGATGGGCGGAGTACACAGATACGCAGTATTTT.

The CDR3 DNA is TGTGCCAGCAGTTTTATTGGTCGCAATCAGCCCCAGCATTTT. Translated: CASSFIGRNQPQHF. The chain joins TRBV28 to TRBJ1-5, with D unresolved. The germline CDR1 and CDR2 sequences are MDHEN and SYDVKM. CDR3 length: 14 amino acids. V was trimmed by 3 bases and J by 2 bases, leaving 8 bases between them.

At least ten counts were recorded for this clonotype. The chain recombines TRBV24-1 with TRBJ2-1; D is possibly TRBD2 (5 bases). CDR3 length equals 15 residues. The germline V and J ends were trimmed by 0 bases and 7 bases, with 12 bases remaining between them. Per germline, CDR1 KGHDR and CDR2 SFDVKD. The CDR3 DNA sequence: TGTGCCACCAGTGATTTGGGGCGAGCGGTAAATGAGCAGTTCTTC. It translates to CATSDLGRAVNEQFF.

This clonotype was counted at least ten times. The chain recombines TRBV11-2 with TRBJ2-7; 8 bases map to TRBD2. This CDR3 comprises 15 residues. Losses at the gene ends were 2 bases for V and 2 bases for J; bases not matched to a gene: 5. Germline V gives CDR1 SGHAT, CDR2 FQNNGV. CDR3 sequence: CASSLRTSYPYEQYF. CDR3 nucleotides: TGTGCCAGCAGCTTAAGGACTAGCTACCCCTACGAGCAGTACTTC.

This clonotype has a count of ten or more. The V gene is TRBV7-2, the J gene TRBJ1-5; perhaps TRBD1 as D (6 bases). This CDR3 spans 13 amino acids. CDR1 SGHTA and CDR2 FQGNSA come from the germline V gene. Trimming left V 6 bases short and J 2 bases short, with 8 bases between. CDR3 bases: TGTGCCAGCAGTTACAGGGGCAATCAGCCCCAGCATTTT. Translating gives CASSYRGNQPQHF.

This clonotype was detected ten times or more. The chain joins TRBV7-8 to TRBJ2-1; a weak D match, TRBD1 (6 bases). Looked up from germline, CDR1 is SGHVS and CDR2 is FQNEAQ. The V gene lost 5 bases and the J gene lost 10 bases, with 24 bases spanning the gap. The CDR3 loop spans 16 amino acids. CDR3 nucleotides: TGTGCCAGCAGCCCCAGATCGCTTCCCCCAAGGGGGGAGCAGTTCTTC. It specifies CASSPRSLPPRGEQFF.

Ten or more counts support this clonotype. This chain uses TRBV28 with TRBJ2-3, with 9 bases matching TRBD2. CDR1 is MDHEN and CDR2 is SYDVKM in the germline V gene. The CDR3 runs to 16 residues. J gave up 4 bases and V 8 bases, and 13 bases lay outside the gene matches. Here the CDR3 DNA reads TGTGCCAGCGATTATGCTCCGCGGGAGGGGGCAGATACGCAGTATTTT. Amino acid sequence: CASDYAPREGADTQYF.

There are a few counts of this clonotype. This chain links TRBV7-2 with TRBJ2-1; no firm D call. V was pared by 1 base and J by 5 bases, with 6 bases between. Germline V gene sequence: CDR1 SGHTA, CDR2 FQGNSA. The CDR3 extends over 13 amino acids. CDR3 DNA sequence: TGTGCCAGCAGCTTAGATTGGAACAATGAGCAGTTCTTC. Amino acids: CASSLDWNNEQFF.

This clonotype appeared many times. The chain carries TRBV2 and TRBJ2-5; the match to TRBD2 covers 12 bases. V lost 5 bases to trimming and J lost 2 bases; unmatched junction nucleotides: 9. The V gene's germline CDR1 is SNHLY and CDR2 FYNNEI. This CDR3 has 17 amino acids. CDR3 sequence reads: CASSIATGLAGQETQYF. Here the CDR3 DNA reads TGTGCCAGCAGTATCGCCACGGGACTAGCGGGTCAAGAGACCCAGTACTTC.

This clonotype was seen many times. The V and J genes are TRBV12-3 or TRBV12-4 and TRBJ1-5; D gene unclear. This CDR3 has 14 residues. V was cut by 3 bases and J by 2 bases, with 8 bases left in between. CDR3 residues: CASSLRAGNQPQHF. The CDR3, as DNA: TGTGCCAGCAGTTTGAGGGCTGGCAATCAGCCCCAGCATTTT.

This clonotype showed up many times. The genes are TRBV28 and TRBJ2-2, with 9 bases that match TRBD2. Germline V gene lookup returns CDR1 MDHEN and CDR2 SYDVKM. This CDR3 region has 15 residues. Trimming at V came to 10 bases and at J to 5 bases, leaving 11 bases not matched to a gene. The CDR3 DNA reads TGTGCCACAACGACTAGCGGAGCGGGGACCGGGGAGCTGTTTTTT. The encoded protein is CATTTSGAGTGELFF.

The gene calls are TRBV28 and TRBJ1-2; D may be TRBD1 (6 bases). Germline V CDR1 and CDR2: MDHEN, SYDVKM. V lost 11 bases and J 2 bases, leaving 12 bases between the germline ends. The CDR3 contains 12 residues. The CDR3 sequence: CAGYRANYGYTF. The CDR3 DNA reads TGTGCCGGTTACAGGGCGAACTATGGCTACACCTTC.

The sample holds many counts of this clonotype. The chain carries TRBV5-6 and TRBJ1-2; D remains ambiguous. Deletions cut 4 bases from V and 4 bases from J, with 11 bases between. The CDR3 has 13 amino acids. Germline V gene sequence: CDR1 SGHDT, CDR2 YYEEEE. CDR3 amino acids: CASSRGEGYGYTF. CDR3 nucleotide sequence: TGTGCCAGCAGCCGGGGAGAGGGCTATGGCTACACCTTC.

The table lists this clonotype with many counts. The V and J genes are TRBV28 and TRBJ2-3; D is possibly TRBD1 (6 bases). V gave up 6 bases and J gave up 0 bases, with 22 bases separating them. The CDR3 is made up of 18 amino acids. Germline assignment: CDR1 MDHEN and CDR2 SYDVKM. CDR3 region: CASSPSPGTRYSTDTQYF. The CDR3 region has the DNA TGTGCCAGCAGCCCATCCCCGGGGACACGCTATAGCACAGATACGCAGTATTTT.